This T cell receptor beta chain was sequenced in a study of technical replicates of blood from several donors. Here immunoSEQ multiplex PCR was the method, and the copy in TCRdb shows in-frame clones only, minus some. The sample lists around 65,000 clones, 88% seen once, with around 4.6% in the top ten. The TCR sequence derives from a human donor in good health. Some clones in this sample may be carry-over from other donors' samples. The source material was PBMCs.

The CDR3 spells CASSSTDSLNTEAFF. The CDR3, as DNA: TGTGCCAGTAGTTCTACCGACAGCCTTAACACTGAAGCTTTCTTT. V and J are TRBV19 and TRBJ1-1; D is perhaps TRBD1 (5 bases). The germline gives CDR1 LNHDA, CDR2 SQIVND (reference sequence). The CDR3 sequence is 15 residues long. V was pared by 5 bases and J by 2 bases, with 15 bases between.